This T cell receptor (beta chain) was sequenced in a study of T-cell memory formation after mild COVID-19. About the research overall: Among the donors, TCR clusters were largely specific to each donor. Broader study findings: Clones that shrank (day 15 to 85) were balanced CD4/CD8, whereas later expanders leaned CD4+. Pre-infection memory held some responding clones, suggesting pre-existing cross-reactive T cells responded.

Regarding this clonotype: The antigen remains unidentified.

Researchers used 5'RACE with constant-segment primers to make TCR alpha and TCR beta cDNA libraries that carry sample barcodes and UMIs. Using its own MiXCR run on the 5' RACE reads, TCRdb lists one record per CDR3 protein. The sample gives roughly 300,000 distinct CDR3 sequences, 16% of which show up once; roughly 25% is in the top ten. Germline CDR1 reads MNHNS; CDR2 reads SASEGT. With 4 bases removed from V and 8 bases from J, the gap between germline ends came to 14 bases. The CDR3 sequence is 13 residues long. The chain combines TRBV6-1 with TRBJ1-2; TRBD1 is a possible D gene (5 bases). This sequence was found in a young man who had mild COVID-19 (a few samples of this study predate the infection). Cell type and time point are not known. Sequenced input: PBMCs or a T cell subset sorted from them (not recorded which). In DNA, the CDR3 is TGTGCCAGCAGTGTCCGTCAGGGAGGAGGCTACACCTTC. The encoded protein is CASSVRQGGGYTF.